Each of the 21 T cell receptor beta chains below was sequenced from the same sample in a study of blood T cells in healthy people across ages. It was with a sample-barcoded 5' primer and a J-beta primer mix that a second PCR of about 6 to 12 cycles was run. TCRdb processed the 5' RACE reads anew with MiXCR; each CDR3 protein has one entry. The repertoire includes under 1,000,000 distinct CDR3 sequences, about 42% of them detected once, and 15% to 20% sits in the top ten. The source material was blood. These receptors were collected from a man at least 80 years old in good health.

The chain has TRBV25-1 and TRBJ2-5; D gene ambiguous. The CDR3 extends over 13 amino acids. Trimming removed 4 bases from V and 3 bases from J, with 9 bases in between. From germline, CDR1 is MGHDK and CDR2 SYGVNS. The CDR3 DNA follows: TGTGCCAGCAGTGTGGATACCAAAGAGACCCAGTACTTC. This encodes CASSVDTKETQYF.

There are many counts of this clonotype. V and J are TRBV29-1 and TRBJ2-5; D unresolved. V lost 7 bases, J lost 5 bases, and 14 bases lay in between. Germline V gene sequence: CDR1 SQVTM, CDR2 ANQGSEA. CDR3 size: 12 residues. The CDR3 spells CSAQLGPETQYF. Written as DNA, the CDR3 is TGCAGCGCTCAACTCGGACCGGAGACCCAGTACTTC. The whole variable domain, remainder taken from reference TRBV29-1 and TRBJ2-5, is SAVISQKPSRDICQRGTSLTIQCQVDSQVTMMFWYRQQPGQSLTLIATANQGSEATYESGFVIDKFPISRPNLTFSTLTVSNMSPEDSSIYLCSAQLGPETQYFGPGTRLLVL.

Only a few counts were recorded for this clonotype. CDR3 in DNA: TGTGCCAGCTCACCGGTCGGGACGCCAGATACGCAGTATTTT. Amino acid sequence: CASSPVGTPDTQYF. J is TRBJ2-3 and V is TRBV18; D may be TRBD1 or TRBD2 (5 bases each). Deletions cut 3 bases from V and 4 bases from J, with 11 bases between. The germline V gene encodes CDR1 KGHSH and CDR2 LQKENI. This CDR3 is built from 14 residues. Together with reference TRBV18 and TRBJ2-3, the CDR3 gives the full variable domain: NAGVMQNPRHLVRRRGQEARLRCSPMKGHSHVYWYRQLPEEGLKFMVYLQKENIIDESGMPKERFSAEFPKEGPSILRIQQVVRGDSAAYFCASSPVGTPDTQYFGPGTRLTVL.

V is TRBV24-1 and J is TRBJ2-3; 7 bases map to TRBD2. Germline V gene lookup returns CDR1 KGHDR and CDR2 SFDVKD. The CDR3 sequence is 17 residues long. The J segment lost 1 base and the V segment lost 3 bases, leaving 9 bases of the junction unmatched. The CDR3 nucleotides read TGTGCCACCAGTGATCCCAACTTAGCGGGCCGCACAGATACGCAGTATTTT. Its protein is CATSDPNLAGRTDTQYF.

The chain combines TRBV3-1 with TRBJ1-2, with no clear D. Trimming shortened V by 0 bases and J by 11 bases, and 10 bases separated the two germline ends. CDR1 is LGHDT, CDR2 YNNKEL, per germline (reference sequence). This CDR3 is built from 12 residues. CDR3 bases: TGTGCCAGCAGCCAAGATAATCGTGGGTACACCTTC. It is translated as CASSQDNRGYTF.

In this sample, this clonotype turned up a few times. The chain is built from TRBV4-2 and TRBJ2-5; 7 bases line up with TRBD2. Germline-derived CDR1 and CDR2 are LGHNA and YNFKEQ. The CDR3 is 13 amino acids. The trim removed 1 base at V and 9 bases at J, leaving 5 bases unmatched. The CDR3 nucleotides are TGTGCCAGCAGCCAAGGACTAGCCCGGGCCCAGTACTTC. It codes for CASSQGLARAQYF.

The sample holds a few counts of this clonotype. The CDR3 region is CASSFILAGVNEQFF. The DNA for the CDR3 is TGTGCCAGCAGTTTTATCCTAGCGGGGGTCAATGAGCAGTTCTTC. V usage is TRBV12-3 or TRBV12-4 and J usage is TRBJ2-1, with 10 bases lining up with TRBD2. V gave up 3 bases and J gave up 6 bases; unmatched junction bases: 5. This CDR3 has 15 amino acids.

The chain is built from TRBV28 and TRBJ2-3; D may be TRBD2 (7 bases). Per the germline V gene, CDR1 is MDHEN and CDR2 is SYDVKM. The CDR3 contains 16 residues. Deletions cut 6 bases from V and 0 bases from J, with 16 bases between. The DNA of the CDR3 is TGTGCCAGCAGAAAAAGGGGGGGTTCTAGCACAGATACGCAGTATTTT. Protein product: CASRKRGGSSTDTQYF.

V and J are TRBV7-2 and TRBJ1-4; TRBD1 aligns across 12 bases. The CDR3 contains 16 residues. V shed 5 bases, J shed 6 bases, and the junction held 7 bases outside the gene matches. The germline CDR1 and CDR2 sequences are SGHTA and FQGNSA. In nucleotides, the CDR3 is TGTGCCAGCAGCCCCTACGGGACAGGGGGCCATGAAAAACTGTTTTTT. Translating it yields CASSPYGTGGHEKLFF.

The rearrangement links TRBV6-2 or TRBV6-3 to TRBJ2-1; TRBD2 agrees at 9 bases. The V segment lost 0 bases and the J segment 12 bases; nucleotides outside the gene matches: 12. CDR1 is MNHEY, CDR2 SVGEGT, per germline. The CDR3 loop spans 16 amino acids. The CDR3: CASSYSRSGRGMGQFF. The CDR3 DNA sequence: TGTGCCAGCAGTTACTCGCGTAGCGGGAGAGGGATGGGGCAGTTCTTC.

V usage is TRBV28 and J usage is TRBJ2-6; 8 nucleotides agree with TRBD1. With 6 bases clipped from V and 4 bases from J, the junction kept 5 bases outside the gene matches. The V gene's germline CDR1 is MDHEN and CDR2 SYDVKM. This CDR3 is 15 amino acids long. CDR3 nucleotides: TGTGCCAGCAGCGTGACAGGGGCCGGGGCCAACGTCCTGACTTTC. Encoded protein: CASSVTGAGANVLTF.

In this sample, this clonotype turned up many times. This chain links TRBV28 with TRBJ2-7; a possible D gene is TRBD2 (6 bases). V was shortened by 4 bases and J by 0 bases, with 7 bases between the two germline ends. Germline V gene lookup returns CDR1 MDHEN and CDR2 SYDVKM. The CDR3 is made up of 13 amino acids. CDR3 loop: CASSSSDSYEQYF. CDR3 DNA sequence: TGTGCCAGCAGTTCTAGCGACTCCTACGAGCAGTACTTC.

The rearrangement joins TRBV30 to TRBJ1-1, with a weak D call TRBD1 (6 bases). V shed 1 base and J shed 5 bases, with 14 bases lying between them. The CDR3 totals 14 residues. The V gene's germline CDR1 is GTSNPN and CDR2 SVGIG (reference sequence). Here the CDR3 reads CAWSEGGWRTEAFF. CDR3 in DNA: TGTGCCTGGAGTGAGGGGGGCTGGCGTACTGAAGCTTTCTTT. Filled out from reference TRBV30 and TRBJ1-1, the complete variable domain reads SQTIHQWPATLVQPVGSPLSLECTVEGTSNPNLYWYRQAAGRGLQLLFYSVGIGQISSEVPQNLSASRPQDRQFILSSKKLLLSDSGFYLCAWSEGGWRTEAFFGQGTRLTVV.

Concerning this clonotype: A much larger clonotype is one base distant, so this may be a read error. The V call is TRBV7-2, the J call TRBJ1-1; D is ambiguous. V lost 0 bases to trimming and J lost 3 bases, with 8 bases between them. CDR1 is SGHTA and CDR2 is FQGNSA in the germline V gene. The CDR3 is made up of 14 amino acids. The CDR3 sequence: CASSLAAWHTEAFF. As DNA, the CDR3 is TGTGCCAGCAGCTTAGCGGCCTGGCACACTGAAGCTTTCTTT.

The gene calls are TRBV9 and TRBJ1-2, with 9 bases fitting TRBD1. Losses at the gene ends were 3 bases for V and 4 bases for J; bases not matched to a gene: 10. The length of the CDR3 is 16 residues. Germline V CDR1 and CDR2: SGDLS, YYNGEE. The CDR3 here is CASSEGRRDRVYGYTF. The CDR3, as DNA: TGTGCCAGCAGCGAGGGGAGACGGGACAGGGTCTATGGCTACACCTTC. Full variable domain (remainder filled in from reference TRBV9 and TRBJ1-2): DSGVTQTPKHLITATGQRVTLRCSPRSGDLSVYWYQQSLDQGLQFLIQYYNGEERAKGNILERFSAQQFPDLHSELNLSSLELGDSALYFCASSEGRRDRVYGYTFGSGTRLTVV.

The chain recombines TRBV19 with TRBJ2-6, with D tentatively TRBD1 or TRBD2 (5 bases each). CDR1 is LNHDA, CDR2 SQIVND, per germline (reference sequence). The V gene lost 8 bases and the J gene lost 3 bases, with 8 bases spanning the gap. This CDR3 is 13 amino acids long. The CDR3 region has the DNA TGTGCCAGTCAGGGACGTGGGGCCAACGTCCTGACTTTC. This gives the protein CASQGRGANVLTF.

V is TRBV4-2 and J is TRBJ2-5, with 9 bases that match TRBD2. Germline V gives CDR1 LGHNA, CDR2 YNFKEQ. The CDR3 spans 19 residues. Trimming took 5 bases from V and 5 from J; bases not matched to a gene: 21. For the CDR3, the DNA is TGTGCCAGCAGCACCCCGACTAGCGGAGTGGGTGCAGCCTTGGAGACCCAGTACTTC. This gives the protein CASSTPTSGVGAALETQYF.

Only a few counts were recorded for this clonotype. V usage is TRBV27 and J usage is TRBJ2-3; 16 nucleotides align to TRBD2. This CDR3 has 21 amino acids. Trimming at V came to 1 base and at J to 2 bases, leaving 12 bases not matched to a gene. Per the germline V gene, CDR1 is MNHEY and CDR2 is SMNVEV (reference sequence). Here the CDR3 reads CASSLWSLGLAGGLLTDTQYF. The CDR3 nucleotides are TGTGCCAGCAGTTTATGGAGTTTGGGACTAGCGGGAGGGCTCCTCACAGATACGCAGTATTTT.

This clonotype turned up a few times. This chain joins TRBV7-2 and TRBJ1-1; D ambiguous. The CDR3 spans 12 residues. V lost 1 base, J lost 8 bases, and 8 bases lay in between. Looked up from germline, CDR1 is SGHTA and CDR2 is FQGNSA. CDR3 sequence (DNA): TGTGCCAGCAGCTTAGGCGTGAGGGAAGCTTTCTTT. This codes for CASSLGVREAFF.

The sample holds many counts of this clonotype. The chain employs TRBV28 and TRBJ2-7, with D perhaps given as TRBD1 or TRBD2 (6 bases each). Germline V gives CDR1 MDHEN, CDR2 SYDVKM. The V end lost 7 bases, the J end lost 9 bases, and 16 bases lay between the germline ends. The CDR3 consists of 12 residues. CDR3 DNA: TGTGCCAGCACATCTCCCCGGGGGCCGCAGTACTTC. The encoded protein is CASTSPRGPQYF.

The chain joins TRBV4-2 to TRBJ1-4, with D possibly being TRBD1 (6 bases). Germline V gives CDR1 LGHNA, CDR2 YNFKEQ. V lost 0 bases and J 10 bases, leaving 6 bases between the germline ends. This CDR3 has 12 amino acids. This chain's CDR3 is CASSQDRGKLFF. Here the CDR3 DNA reads TGTGCCAGCAGCCAAGACAGGGGAAAACTGTTTTTT.